The 28 T cell receptor beta chains below all came from one sample that was sequenced in a study of T cells in Graves' hyperthyroidism and ophthalmopathy. RNA transcripts provided the source from which TCR beta CDR3 regions were amplified. HTBI primers drove first-round RT-PCR of the TCR CDR3. TCRdb analysed the multiplex PCR reads with MiXCR anew, one entry per CDR3 protein. Among about 480,000 distinct CDR3 sequences, around 22% were seen once, and the ten largest hold over 9%. Sequencing was carried out using blood. Receptors were obtained from a woman in her thirties with Graves' ophthalmopathy.

This clonotype was found many times. The V call is TRBV20-1, the J call TRBJ1-1; 7 bases line up with TRBD1. This CDR3 has 14 residues. The V segment lost 5 bases and the J segment 6 bases; nucleotides outside the gene matches: 12. From germline, CDR1 is DFQATT and CDR2 SNEGSKA (reference sequence). This CDR3 is CSAARGGGGPEAFF. CDR3 DNA sequence: TGCAGTGCTGCCCGTGGAGGGGGCGGCCCTGAAGCTTTCTTT.

A few counts support this clonotype. The chain uses TRBV12-3 or TRBV12-4 and TRBJ1-1; D not resolved. The CDR3 length is 13 residues. The V end was cut by 5 bases, the J end by 4 bases, with 11 bases between. The CDR3 loop is CASSRSPGTEAFF. The CDR3 nucleotides are TGTGCCAGCAGTCGAAGCCCGGGCACTGAAGCTTTCTTT.

J is TRBJ2-5 and V is TRBV29-1; D is possibly TRBD2 (6 bases). Trimming shortened V by 8 bases and J by 5 bases, and 12 bases separated the two germline ends. Germline CDR1 SQVTM, CDR2 ANQGSEA. The CDR3 runs to 11 residues. CDR3 region: CSLMEGETQYF. Written as DNA, the CDR3 is TGCAGCCTAATGGAGGGGGAGACCCAGTACTTC.

J is TRBJ1-3 and V is TRBV12-3 or TRBV12-4; 7 nucleotides line up with TRBD1. The CDR3 has 15 residues. After removal of 3 bases from V and 1 base from J, the junction contained 3 bases not matched to a gene. In nucleotides, the CDR3 is TGTGCCAGCAGTTTGGGACAGACTTCTGGAAACACCATATATTTT. Protein product: CASSLGQTSGNTIYF.

The chain has TRBV20-1 and TRBJ1-6; D is unclear. This CDR3 has 13 residues. The germline V gene encodes CDR1 DFQATT and CDR2 SNEGSKA (reference sequence). The V gene lost 3 bases and the J gene lost 5 bases, with 8 bases spanning the gap. CDR3 sequence: CSASAQHNSPLHF. The CDR3 DNA is TGCAGTGCTAGCGCTCAGCATAATTCACCCCTCCACTTT.

This chain connects TRBV11-2 to TRBJ1-2; no firm D call. The CDR3 totals 14 residues. Trimming stripped 0 bases from V and 5 bases from J, with 10 bases between. Germline assignment: CDR1 SGHAT and CDR2 FQNNGV. The CDR3 spells CASSLDSLLYGYTF. Written as DNA, the CDR3 is TGTGCCAGCAGCTTAGACTCTCTACTTTATGGCTACACCTTC. The full variable domain, completed using reference TRBV11-2 and TRBJ1-2, is EAGVAQSPRYKIIEKRQSVAFWCNPISGHATLYWYQQILGQGPKLLIQFQNNGVVDDSQLPKDRFSAERLKGVDSTLKIQPAKLEDSAVYLCASSLDSLLYGYTFGSGTRLTVV.

A few counts support this clonotype. The chain is built from TRBV25-1 and TRBJ2-2, with 8 bases fitting TRBD1. Germline V CDR1 and CDR2: MGHDK, SYGVNS. The CDR3 covers 15 residues. Trimming took 6 bases from V and 5 from J; bases not matched to a gene: 8. The CDR3 loop is CASSSGQGSTGELFF. As DNA, the CDR3 is TGTGCCAGCAGCTCCGGACAGGGTAGTACCGGGGAGCTGTTTTTT. Full variable domain (missing parts from reference TRBV25-1 and TRBJ2-2): EADIYQTPRYLVIGTGKKITLECSQTMGHDKMYWYQQDPGMELHLIHYSYGVNSTEKGDLSSESTVSRIRTEHFPLTLESARPSHTSQYLCASSSGQGSTGELFFGEGSRLTVL.

This clonotype was seen at least ten times. The gene calls are TRBV4-1 and TRBJ2-7, with D tentatively TRBD2 (6 bases). The CDR3 consists of 15 residues. The V gene lost 1 base and the J gene lost 10 bases, with 20 bases spanning the gap. The germline V gene has CDR1 MGHRA and CDR2 YSYEKL. The CDR3 region has the DNA TGCGCCAGCAGCCAAGCCCCGACCTCTAGCGAGGGTCAGTACTTC. Translating it yields CASSQAPTSSEGQYF.

The chain combines TRBV7-2 with TRBJ1-2; 8 bases map to TRBD1. The CDR3 is 13 residues long. Germline values: CDR1 SGHTA, CDR2 FQGNSA. J gave up 10 bases and V 1 base, and 5 bases lay outside the gene matches. CDR3 amino acids: CASSLGQGKLYTF. The CDR3 region has the DNA TGTGCCAGCAGCTTAGGACAGGGGAAGCTCTACACCTTC.

This clonotype has a count of ten or more. The V gene is TRBV5-1, the J gene TRBJ2-7; D remains unclear. The V and J ends lost 4 bases and 10 bases respectively, with 15 bases between them. The CDR3 contains 12 residues. Germline-derived CDR1 and CDR2 are SGHRS and YFSETQ. The CDR3 is CASSMDRQSQYF. The CDR3 DNA is TGCGCCAGCAGCATGGACCGTCAGAGTCAGTACTTC.

This clonotype showed up many times. The CDR3, as DNA: TGCGCCAGCAGCCCTCGCCTCGACTCAGAGACCCAGTACTTC. Translation gives CASSPRLDSETQYF. J is TRBJ2-5 and V is TRBV5-1; D is unresolved. Germline V lookup: CDR1 SGHRS, CDR2 YFSETQ. CDR3 length: 14 amino acids. V lost 4 bases to trimming and J lost 4 bases, with 14 bases between them.

About this clonotype: A much larger clone differs by one base, so this may be a read error. This chain connects TRBV7-2 to TRBJ1-1, with D unresolved. Germline CDR1 and CDR2: SGHTA and FQGNSA. V lost 5 bases to trimming and J lost 7 bases, with 17 bases between them. The CDR3 consists of 14 residues. The CDR3 DNA reads TGTGCCAGCAGCATAGAAGTTTTTCGGGGTGAAGCTTTCTTT. Amino acids: CASSIEVFRGEAFF.

This clonotype was recorded at least ten times. The gene calls are TRBV28 and TRBJ2-5; weak D call: TRBD1 (5 bases). Germline V gene lookup returns CDR1 MDHEN and CDR2 SYDVKM. The V end lost 6 bases, the J end lost 5 bases, and 16 bases lay between the germline ends. The CDR3 is 14 residues long. The CDR3 DNA reads as TGTGCCAGCAGGATCGCAGGGTTTCGGGAGACCCAGTACTTC. It encodes CASRIAGFRETQYF. Combining the CDR3 with reference TRBV28 and TRBJ2-5 gives the whole variable domain DVKVTQSSRYLVKRTGEKVFLECVQDMDHENMFWYRQDPGLGLRLIYFSYDVKMKEKGDIPEGYSVSREKKERFSLILESASTNQTSMYLCASRIAGFRETQYFGPGTRLLVL.

This clonotype was counted at least ten times. The chain joins TRBV29-1 to TRBJ2-7, with 10 nucleotides matching TRBD1. The CDR3 is 16 residues long. CDR1 and CDR2 from the germline V gene are SQVTM and ANQGSEA. Losses at the gene ends were 3 bases for V and 3 bases for J; bases not matched to a gene: 11. CDR3 region: CSVEGGDRGPSYEQYF. In DNA, the CDR3 is TGCAGCGTTGAGGGGGGGGACAGGGGTCCTAGCTACGAGCAGTACTTC.

This clonotype was recorded at least ten times. This sequence joins TRBV20-1 and TRBJ1-5; TRBD1 matches at 7 bases. Trimming removed 5 bases from V and 4 bases from J; junction bases left unmatched: 17. This CDR3 region has 17 residues. The germline V gene has CDR1 DFQATT and CDR2 SNEGSKA (reference sequence). CDR3 coding DNA: TGCAGTGCTTCCACTCATTCGAGACAGGGAGGTAATCAGCCCCAGCATTTT. This sequence encodes CSASTHSRQGGNQPQHF.

V usage is TRBV20-1 and J usage is TRBJ2-3; no clear D. V lost 6 bases to trimming and J lost 2 bases, with 3 bases between them. The germline gives CDR1 DFQATT, CDR2 SNEGSKA (reference sequence). This CDR3 is built from 10 residues. The CDR3 coding sequence is TGCAGTGCCAACACAGATACGCAGTATTTT. It is translated as CSANTDTQYF.

This clonotype has more than one count but fewer than ten. The chain employs TRBV20-1 and TRBJ1-2; D may be TRBD1 (5 bases). From germline, CDR1 is DFQATT and CDR2 SNEGSKA (reference sequence). V lost 3 bases, J lost 1 base, and 15 bases lay in between. This CDR3 has 15 residues. The CDR3 DNA is TGCAGTGCTAGGACAGAATCGAGGAATAACTATGGCTACACCTTC. It is translated as CSARTESRNNYGYTF.

This clonotype was observed a handful of times. This rearrangement joins TRBV29-1 to TRBJ1-3; D not certain. The CDR3 runs to 12 residues. Germline V gene data show CDR1 as SQVTM and CDR2 as ANQGSEA. The V and J ends lost 4 bases and 0 bases respectively, with 4 bases between them. CDR3 amino acids: CSVGLSGNTIYF. CDR3 nucleotides: TGCAGCGTTGGCCTCTCTGGAAACACCATATATTTT. Variable domain in full (rest from reference TRBV29-1 and TRBJ1-3): SAVISQKPSRDICQRGTSLTIQCQVDSQVTMMFWYRQQPGQSLTLIATANQGSEATYESGFVIDKFPISRPNLTFSTLTVSNMSPEDSSIYLCSVGLSGNTIYFGEGSWLTVV.

This clonotype was recorded many times. CDR3 loop: CASSYTANTEAFF. For the CDR3, the DNA is TGTGCCAGCAGTTACACGGCTAACACTGAAGCTTTCTTT. This sequence joins TRBV6-2 or TRBV6-3 and TRBJ1-1; D is unresolved. The CDR3 is 13 residues long. Trimming stripped 2 bases from V and 2 bases from J, with 6 bases between. CDR1 is MNHEY and CDR2 is SVGEGT in the germline V gene.

This clonotype was found many times. CDR3 in amino acids: CSARGGGPSYEQYF. DNA of the CDR3: TGCAGTGCTAGGGGGGGAGGACCCTCCTACGAGCAGTACTTC. The V gene is TRBV20-1, the J gene TRBJ2-7; TRBD2 might be the D (6 bases). CDR1 and CDR2 from the germline V gene are DFQATT and SNEGSKA (reference sequence). The V end lost 3 bases, the J end lost 0 bases, and 12 bases lay between the germline ends. The CDR3 totals 14 residues.

This clonotype was observed many times. The CDR3 is CASSYGGARGYTF. The CDR3 coding sequence is TGTGCCAGCAGTTACGGGGGGGCTCGTGGCTACACCTTC. This chain links TRBV6-5 with TRBJ1-2; the D gene is possibly TRBD1 (6 bases). CDR1 MNHEY and CDR2 SVGAGI come from the germline V gene. V gave up 2 bases and J gave up 7 bases, with 11 bases separating them. The CDR3 contains 13 residues.

The chain couples TRBV6-1 to TRBJ1-1; unclear D gene. Germline CDR1 reads MNHNS; CDR2 reads SASEGT. The CDR3 has 13 amino acids. Trimming removed 6 bases at V and 3 bases at J, with 11 bases between. The CDR3 loop reads CASSPTEYTEAFF. The CDR3 DNA follows: TGTGCCAGCAGCCCGACTGAGTACACTGAAGCTTTCTTT.

This clonotype has at least ten counts. This chain uses TRBV25-1 with TRBJ2-5, with D perhaps matching TRBD2 (7 bases). The length of the CDR3 is 15 residues. Trimming stripped 4 bases from V and 2 bases from J, with 14 bases between. Germline V CDR1 and CDR2: MGHDK, SYGVNS. CDR3 sequence: CASSGRGGRQETQYF. CDR3 DNA: TGTGCCAGCAGTGGACGCGGGGGCCGACAAGAGACCCAGTACTTC. Based on the CDR3 plus reference TRBV25-1 and TRBJ2-5, the full variable domain is EADIYQTPRYLVIGTGKKITLECSQTMGHDKMYWYQQDPGMELHLIHYSYGVNSTEKGDLSSESTVSRIRTEHFPLTLESARPSHTSQYLCASSGRGGRQETQYFGPGTRLLVL.

This clonotype has just a few counts. This chain links TRBV28 with TRBJ1-5; D perhaps matches TRBD1 (5 bases). Trimming took 5 bases from V and 2 from J, leaving 13 bases between them. In germline, CDR1 is MDHEN, CDR2 SYDVKM. The CDR3 has 15 amino acids. CDR3 region: CASSRGGGGNQPQHF. The CDR3 nucleotides are TGTGCCAGCAGTCGCGGGGGAGGGGGCAATCAGCCCCAGCATTTT.

In DNA, the CDR3 is TGTGCCTGGAGCCCGCCAGGAGGTGTCGACGAGCAGTACTTC. As protein: CAWSPPGGVDEQYF. The chain employs TRBV30 and TRBJ2-7; D perhaps matches TRBD2 (5 bases). Deletions cut 3 bases from V and 5 bases from J, with 17 bases between. CDR3 length: 14 residues. From germline, CDR1 is GTSNPN and CDR2 SVGIG (reference sequence).

The rearrangement links TRBV5-1 to TRBJ2-5; D assignment may be TRBD1 or TRBD2 (6 bases each). The CDR3 runs to 15 residues. Trimming cost V 0 bases and J 7 bases, with 16 bases left between them. Germline values: CDR1 SGHRS, CDR2 YFSETQ. CDR3 DNA sequence: TGCGCCAGCAGCTTGGGGCAGGGGAGGTATGCGACCCAGTACTTC. This sequence encodes CASSLGQGRYATQYF.

This clonotype showed up many times. V is TRBV7-9 and J is TRBJ2-5, with a tentative D call TRBD2 (5 bases). CDR3 size: 15 residues. The germline CDR1 and CDR2 sequences are SEHNR and FQNEAQ (reference sequence). V shed 4 bases and J shed 5 bases, with 17 bases lying between them. The CDR3 nucleotides are TGTGCCAGCAGCTCCCGACCGGAGGCGGAGGAGACCCAGTACTTC. It is translated as CASSSRPEAEETQYF. The variable domain in full, completed from reference TRBV7-9 and TRBJ2-5, reads DTGVSQNPRHKITKRGQNVTFRCDPISEHNRLYWYRQTLGQGPEFLTYFQNEAQLEKSRLLSDRFSAERPKGSFSTLEIQRTEQGDSAMYLCASSSRPEAEETQYFGPGTRLLVL.

This clonotype showed up many times. This chain connects TRBV5-4 to TRBJ2-7; tentatively, D is TRBD1 (5 bases). Germline CDR1 is SGHNT and CDR2 is YYREEE (reference sequence). CDR3 size: 15 residues. The V gene lost 0 bases and the J gene lost 0 bases, with 10 bases spanning the gap. The CDR3 coding sequence is TGTGCCAGCAGCTTGGAGCAGGGATCCTCCTACGAGCAGTACTTC. Its protein is CASSLEQGSSYEQYF.